The TCR beta chain under discussion was sequenced for a study of T cells in Graves' hyperthyroidism and ophthalmopathy (dated by TCRdb to about 2019). Notes on the research overall: Peripheral blood was sampled at the time of initial diagnosis, prior to any treatment. The roughly 100 discovery patients were randomly split 7:3 into training and test sets. TCR Vbeta CDR3 sequencing of around 130 peripheral blood samples (more than 40 ophthalmopathy, 70 to 85 hyperthyroidism and roughly 17 progressor patients) is reported in the paper. The study also compared thyroid tissue and blood T-cell repertoires from a handful of Graves' hyperthyroidism patients. To identify TCR V-J signatures that set the groups apart, the researchers used a discovery cohort of about a hundred patients, made up of 40 to 45 with Graves' ophthalmopathy and 57 with stable Graves' hyperthyroidism. Prospective prediction of ophthalmopathy was tested in an independent validation cohort consisting of 18 hyperthyroidism patients and around 17 patients who later progressed to ophthalmopathy. After sampling, hyperthyroidism patients received methimazole starting at 30 mg daily, and ophthalmopathy patients received high-dose intravenous methylprednisolone. Paper-wide results and their limitations: No statistical method was used to set the sample size in advance, and investigators knew the group allocation. Blood samples also contained most of the expanded thyroid clonotypes (frequency above 0.001), which suggests that blood repertoires may reflect thyroid immune responses. A 13 V-J signature model separated ophthalmopathy from stable hyperthyroidism, with 87.88% sensitivity and roughly 81% specificity in cross-validation and 80%/75% in testing. During validation, the model predicted progression to ophthalmopathy a median of roughly 7.1 months ahead of onset, with approximately 71% sensitivity and around 73% specificity.

Amplification of TCR beta CDR3 regions was carried out from RNA transcripts. For the first round of RT-PCR on the TCR CDR3, the HTBI primer set was used together with the Qiagen OneStep RT-PCR kit. The libraries were constructed in a second round of multiplex PCR and then size-selected and purified. The libraries were sequenced on an Illumina HiSeq2000 using paired-end 100 bp reads. Under the source paper's analysis protocol: SOAPnuke was used to process the raw data, with reads discarded if the reads contained adapters or uncalled bases, had a mean Phred below 15, or lacked an exact constant-primer or identifier match. High-quality paired reads were merged with COPE v1.2.5, and unique nucleotide sequences were defined as clonotypes. MiTCR v1.1 was used to align the clonotypes against IMGT TRBV, TRBD and TRBJ reference segments. The analysis included only V-J combinations with a frequency above 0.0001, which together covered roughly 99% of the repertoires. A TCS score was defined as the ratio of F50 (clonal expansion) to E x V (chaos), with BLOSUM62-based TCRdist applied between CDR3 peptides within each V-J. Welch's t-statistics and random forest reduced around 550 V-J features to 13, which were used in a naive Bayes classifier (R e1071). TCRdb's own reprocessing of the public reads used fastp at Q25 and MiXCR and kept productive beta chains. Rows are unified per CDR3 protein, each entry keeping the most common DNA and genes. The V and J calls, along with clone size, are taken from TCRdb and not from the paper's own processing. This sample is represented by 500,000 to 650,000 distinct CDR3 sequences; 17% of them were singletons. The ten largest clones represent roughly 15% of the sample.

A word on this clonotype: The antigen this receptor binds is unknown. Base qualities are not recorded, but no much larger clone differs from it by a single base.

The germline V gene (reference sequence) sets CDR1 to WNHNN and CDR2 to SYGVQD. The CDR3 contains 15 residues, cysteine and phenylalanine counted. The entry retains the CDR3 DNA only, 45 bases that are in frame from base 1. V drops 4 bases and J drops 0 bases, leaving 13 bases in between. Moderately to severely active disease, a Clinical Activity Score of at least 3, a NOSPECS grade of at least 4, and a duration under 3 months were present in ophthalmopathy patients. Exclusion was applied to patients with uncontrolled infections, other autoimmune diseases, pregnancy or lactation. Diagnoses relied on clinical symptoms, serum thyroxine and TRAb, thyroid ultrasound and orbital computed tomography. PBMCs were separated from about 10 ml of fresh peripheral blood using Ficoll-Paque density gradient centrifugation. Trizol reagent was used to extract total RNA, and RNA quality was then checked on an Agilent 2100 Bioanalyzer.

This clonotype was obtained from a woman between 18 and 30 years old with Graves' ophthalmopathy. Recombination joined TRBV10-1 with TRBJ2-7, with TRBD2 as a weak D call on 5 bases. Specimen: blood. The CDR3 protein: CASSAGKLSSYEQYF. The DNA reads as follows: TGCGCCAGCAGTGCGGGGAAGCTTTCCTCCTACGAGCAGTACTTC.